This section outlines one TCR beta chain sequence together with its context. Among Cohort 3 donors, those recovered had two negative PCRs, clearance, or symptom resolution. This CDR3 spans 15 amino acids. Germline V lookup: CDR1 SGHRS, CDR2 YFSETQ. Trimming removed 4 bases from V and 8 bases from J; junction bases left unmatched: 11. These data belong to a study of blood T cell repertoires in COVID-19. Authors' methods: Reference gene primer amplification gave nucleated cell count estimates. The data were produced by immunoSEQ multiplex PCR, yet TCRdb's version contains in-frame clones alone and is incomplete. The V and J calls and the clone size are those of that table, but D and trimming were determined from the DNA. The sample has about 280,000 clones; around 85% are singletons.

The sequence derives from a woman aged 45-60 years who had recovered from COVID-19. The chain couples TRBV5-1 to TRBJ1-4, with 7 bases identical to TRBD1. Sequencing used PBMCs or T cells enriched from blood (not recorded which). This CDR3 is CASSLTGTAQEKLFF. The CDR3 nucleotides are TGCGCCAGCAGCCTGACAGGGACGGCGCAAGAAAAACTGTTTTTT.